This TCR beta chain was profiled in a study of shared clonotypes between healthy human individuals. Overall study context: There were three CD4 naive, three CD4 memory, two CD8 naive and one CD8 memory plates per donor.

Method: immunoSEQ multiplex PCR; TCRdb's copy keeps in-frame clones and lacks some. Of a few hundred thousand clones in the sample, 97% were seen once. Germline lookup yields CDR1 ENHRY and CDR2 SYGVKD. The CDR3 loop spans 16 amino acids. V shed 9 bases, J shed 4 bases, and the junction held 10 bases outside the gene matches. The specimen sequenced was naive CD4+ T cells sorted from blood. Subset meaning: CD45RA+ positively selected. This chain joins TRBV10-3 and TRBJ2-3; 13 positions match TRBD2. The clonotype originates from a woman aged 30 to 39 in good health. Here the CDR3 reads CAILAGGPGVSDTQYF. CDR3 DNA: TGTGCCATACTAGCGGGAGGGCCTGGGGTATCAGATACGCAGTATTTT.